The 30 T cell receptor beta chains reported below all come from one sample, sequenced in a study of CD8+ T cells in alopecia areata. cDNA reverse transcribed from extracted RNA served as the sequencing template. Sequenced by immunoSEQ multiplex PCR; TCRdb stores in-frame clones only, minus some. The table lists over 250,000 clones, with no singletons. Pooled cells of cutaneous lymph node origin were sorted on CD4, CD8alpha, NKG2D, NKG2ACE and other markers. Sequencing was done on a sample of CD4+ T cells sorted from a lymph node. These receptors were collected from a C3H/HeJ mouse with alopecia areata. MHC haplotype: H2-k.

To note about this clone: A much larger clone differs from this one at a single base, so this may be a read error. Gene names and germline refer to mouse. The read terminates 4 residues ahead of where the CDR3 ends, so the germline J gene completes it. Other DNA sequences in the sample encode the same CDR3. The chain uses TRBV19 and TRBJ2-3; D is perhaps TRBD1 (5 bases). CDR1 and CDR2 (germline): FNHDT, SITEND (reference sequence). Trimming took 4 bases from V and 0 from J, leaving 9 bases between them. The CDR3 consists of 14 residues. The covered CDR3 bases are TGTGCCAGCAGTTCCCAGGGTAGTGCAGAA. Amino acid sequence: CASSSQGSAE. The whole CDR3 protein is CASSSQGSAETLYF.

About this clone: Each gene name is a mouse one. The CDR3 end lies 4 residues beyond the end of the read and is filled in from the germline J gene. Other DNA sequences of this sample code for an identical CDR3. V usage is TRBV31 and J usage is TRBJ2-2; a weak D match, TRBD2 (6 bases). The germline gives CDR1 GKSSPN, CDR2 SITVG. Trimming left V 0 bases short and J 5 bases short, with 7 bases between. The CDR3 is 13 residues long. The covered CDR3 bases are TGTGCCTGGAGTCTTGGGGGAACCGGG. Translating it yields CAWSLGGTG. The full CDR3 sequence reads CAWSLGGTGQLYF.

With respect to this clone: Gene names refer to mouse genes. Read sequence stops 4 residues before the CDR3 end, and the germline J gene provides the missing end. V usage is TRBV12-1 and J usage is TRBJ2-1; TRBD2 matches 7 bases. CDR3 length equals 15 residues. Germline assignment: CDR1 SGHSN and CDR2 HYEKVE. The V segment lost 1 base and the J segment 0 bases; nucleotides outside the gene matches: 2. The CDR3 bases that were read are TGTGCCAGCTCTCTGGTGGGGGGTAACTATGCT. Translation gives CASSLVGGNYA. The complete CDR3 sequence is CASSLVGGNYAEQFF.

There are a few counts of this clone. The germline and genes are mouse ones. The read falls 4 residues short of the CDR3 end, and the missing part is taken from the germline J gene. The chain couples TRBV19 to TRBJ2-3; 11 bases match TRBD2. Germline CDR1 is FNHDT and CDR2 is SITEND (reference sequence). The CDR3 runs to 15 residues. V lost 6 bases and J lost 2; bases outside the gene matches: 5. The CDR3 reads CASKRDWGSAETLYF. The DNA read from the CDR3 is TGTGCCAGCAAAAGGGACTGGGGGTCTGCAGAA.

Notes on this clone: The gene names here belong to mouse. The missing CDR3 end, 4 residues past where the read stops, is filled in from the germline J gene. The chain has TRBV13-2 and TRBJ1-2, with D maybe TRBD1 (6 bases). Germline V gene lookup returns CDR1 NNHNN and CDR2 SYGAGS (reference sequence). Trimming cost V 5 bases and J 3 bases, with 8 bases left between them. The CDR3 consists of 12 residues. Incomplete CDR3 DNA: TGTGCCAGCGGCAGGGGCGACTCC. Translation: CASGRGDS. The whole CDR3 region reads CASGRGDSDYTF.

This clone has just a few counts. Gene names and germline match the mouse. The DNA ends 4 residues before the CDR3 does, and the rest of the CDR3 is filled in from the germline J gene. This chain joins TRBV19 and TRBJ2-3, with 8 bases that match TRBD1. Germline CDR1 and CDR2: FNHDT and SITEND (reference sequence). The junction had 6 bases not matched to a gene; V was cut back by 6 bases and J by 0 bases. CDR3 length: 15 amino acids. CDR3 DNA (partial): TGTGCCAGCACTCGACAGGGGAATAGTGCAGAA. It codes for CASTRQGNSAE. From start to end, the CDR3 is CASTRQGNSAETLYF.

Notes on this clone: All gene names here are mouse names. The CDR3 end falls 4 residues outside the read, so it is completed with the germline J gene. The chain uses TRBV13-1 and TRBJ1-1, with TRBD1 as a possible D gene (5 bases). From germline, CDR1 is NSHNY and CDR2 SYGAGN. The CDR3 runs 13 residues. CDR3 bases read: TGTGCCAGCAGTGATGCAGGGCCAGAA. It encodes CASSDAGPE. The entire CDR3 sequence reads CASSDAGPEEVFF.

Worth noting for this clone: The genes are named according to mouse. With the read ending 4 residues before the CDR3 end, the germline J gene is used to fill in that end. The sample has other DNA sequences that encode this CDR3 too. The genes are TRBV14 and TRBJ1-2; 7 bases are shared with TRBD1. The CDR3 has 14 residues. Trimming removed 5 bases from V and 0 bases from J; junction bases left unmatched: 4. Germline lookup yields CDR1 SGHDT and CDR2 FRDEAV. The sequenced CDR3 bases are TGTGCCAGCAGCACGGGGACAGCAAACTCC. Protein sequence: CASSTGTANS. The full CDR3 protein is CASSTGTANSDYTF.

Regarding this clone: Mouse gene names and germline throughout. The CDR3 end falls 4 residues outside the read, so it is completed with the germline J gene. The chain recombines TRBV19 with TRBJ2-5; 8 bases match TRBD1. CDR1 is FNHDT and CDR2 is SITEND in the germline V gene (reference sequence). The CDR3 runs to 14 residues. Partial CDR3 DNA: TGTGCCAGCAGTACTCGGACAGGGAGGGAC. This encodes CASSTRTGRD. The entire CDR3 reads CASSTRTGRDTQYF.

Of note for this clone: Mouse germline and gene names are used. The read terminates 4 residues before the CDR3 end, so the remaining end is supplied by the germline J gene. V gene TRBV17 combines with J gene TRBJ2-3; 11 bases are shared with TRBD2. With V trimmed by 6 bases and J by 0 bases, 5 bases remained unmatched. The germline V gene has CDR1 MNHDT and CDR2 YYDKIL. The length of the CDR3 is 16 residues. Partial CDR3 DNA: TGTGCTAGCAGCACTAGACTGGGGGGGAGTGCAGAA. This gives the protein CASSTRLGGSAE. The whole CDR3 sequence is CASSTRLGGSAETLYF.

This clone was seen only a few times. Mouse names are used for the genes. The CDR3 end falls 4 residues outside the read, so it is completed with the germline J gene. The chain combines TRBV13-1 with TRBJ2-3; 11 nucleotides line up with TRBD2. Germline loops: CDR1 NSHNY, CDR2 SYGAGN. With 2 bases clipped from V and 0 bases from J, the junction kept 2 bases outside the gene matches. The CDR3 consists of 16 residues. CDR3 region: CASSEDWGASAETLYF. CDR3 DNA (partial): TGTGCCAGCAGTGAGGACTGGGGGGCTAGTGCAGAA.

This clone was observed a handful of times. This may stem from a read error, because a much larger clone lies one nucleotide away. Each gene name is a mouse one. The read halts 4 residues ahead of the CDR3 end, with the missing end drawn from the germline J gene. Additional DNA sequences in this sample encode the identical CDR3. The chain joins TRBV13-3 to TRBJ1-2; D is ambiguous. Germline-derived CDR1 and CDR2 are NNHDY and SYVADS. The CDR3 totals 13 residues. The ends were cut back, 2 bases at V and 0 bases at J, with 5 bases in the middle. The sequenced CDR3 bases are TGTGCCAGCAGTGAAAGGGCAAACTCC. It yields the protein CASSERANS. The CDR3 in its entirety is CASSERANSDYTF.

In regard to this clone: All gene names here are mouse names. Read sequence stops 4 residues before the CDR3 end, and the germline J gene provides the missing end. The J gene is TRBJ1-2, the V gene TRBV1, with 10 bases matching TRBD1. The length of the CDR3 is 14 residues. Germline V gene lookup returns CDR1 NSQYPW and CDR2 LRSPGD (reference sequence). J gave up 4 bases and V 4 bases, and 3 bases lay outside the gene matches. The DNA read from the CDR3 is TGCACCTGCAGTGGGGACAGGGGCGGCTCC. It codes for CTCSGDRGGS. The complete CDR3 sequence is CTCSGDRGGSDYTF.

This clone was seen a handful of times. Here the gene names and germline are mouse. The CDR3 end falls 4 residues outside the read, so it is completed with the germline J gene. The chain uses TRBV13-2 and TRBJ1-2, with D possibly matching TRBD1 (6 bases). V gave up 0 bases and J gave up 2 bases, with 11 bases separating them. The germline V gene has CDR1 NNHNN and CDR2 SYGAGS (reference sequence). The CDR3 runs to 15 residues. The covered CDR3 bases are TGTGCCAGCGGTGATGATGGGGGGCGTAACTCC. This codes for CASGDDGGRNS. The full-length CDR3 reads as CASGDDGGRNSDYTF.

A few counts support this clone. All gene names here are mouse names. The missing CDR3 end, 4 residues past where the read stops, is filled in from the germline J gene. The J gene is TRBJ1-1, the V gene TRBV19, with 11 bases fitting TRBD1. Germline V gene data show CDR1 as FNHDT and CDR2 as SITEND (reference sequence). V gave up 3 bases and J gave up 1 base; unmatched junction bases: 2. This CDR3 is 15 amino acids long. CDR3 DNA (partial): TGTGCCAGCAGTAAGGGACAGGGGGGAAACACA. It specifies CASSKGQGGNT. The CDR3 in its entirety is CASSKGQGGNTEVFF.

This clone was seen more than once but under ten times. The genes and germline here are from mouse. The read stops 4 residues short of the end of the CDR3; the missing end is completed from the germline J gene. The V gene is TRBV4, the J gene TRBJ1-2; 9 bases match TRBD1. This CDR3 contains 15 residues. Germline CDR1 and CDR2: LGHDT and YNNKQL (reference sequence). The V gene end was trimmed by 4 bases and the J gene end by 2 bases; junction bases not matched to a gene: 5. Partial CDR3 DNA: TGTGCCAGCAGCTCACAGGGGGCGCCGAACTCC. It yields the protein CASSSQGAPNS. In full, the CDR3 is CASSSQGAPNSDYTF.

This clone occurred many times. Mouse germline and gene names are used. The CDR3 is cut off 4 residues early in the read; its end comes from the germline J gene. The chain is built from TRBV13-1 and TRBJ2-3, with unresolved D. This CDR3 has 13 residues. V was trimmed by 0 bases and J by 1 base, leaving 3 bases between them. Germline assignment: CDR1 NSHNY and CDR2 SYGAGN. The sequenced part of the CDR3 DNA is TGTGCCAGCAGTGATGAGGGTGCAGAA. Its translation: CASSDEGAE. The whole CDR3 region reads CASSDEGAETLYF.

Points on this clone: Genes and germline come from the mouse. Sequencing ends 4 residues short of the CDR3 end; the germline J gene provides the rest. The chain links TRBV13-3 to TRBJ2-3, with D perhaps TRBD1 (6 bases). Looked up from germline, CDR1 is NNHDY and CDR2 is SYVADS. The CDR3 covers 16 residues. V was cut by 2 bases and J by 0 bases, with 13 bases left in between. The sequenced CDR3 bases are TGTGCCAGCAGTGACGGCAGGGGCCCTAGTGCAGAA. This codes for CASSDGRGPSAE. The entire CDR3 reads CASSDGRGPSAETLYF.

This clone was counted between two and nine times. The genes are named according to mouse. The observed sequence ends 3 residues before the CDR3 terminus, with the missing tail filled in from the germline J gene. This chain links TRBV13-2 with TRBJ1-6; TRBD1 agrees at 10 bases. TRBJ1-6 has ORF status, its function being uncertain. Losses at the gene ends were 2 bases for V and 6 bases for J; bases not matched to a gene: 5. Germline V gene sequence: CDR1 NNHNN, CDR2 SYGAGS (reference sequence). There are 16 residues in the CDR3. The CDR3 is CASGDPDRGSNSPLYF. The sequenced CDR3 bases are TGTGCCAGCGGTGACCCGGACAGGGGGAGTAATTCGCCC.

This clone was counted between two and nine times. The gene names given are mouse names. Sequencing ends 4 residues short of the CDR3 end; the germline J gene provides the rest. V usage is TRBV1 and J usage is TRBJ2-7; D is perhaps TRBD1 (6 bases). V lost 1 base and J 0 bases, leaving 10 bases between the germline ends. The germline V gene encodes CDR1 NSQYPW and CDR2 LRSPGD (reference sequence). The CDR3 is made up of 15 amino acids. CDR3 bases read: TGCACCTGCAGTGCAGGAGGAGGGGGCTCCTAT. It encodes CTCSAGGGGSY. In full, the CDR3 reads CTCSAGGGGSYEQYF.

Concerning this clone: Gene names denote mouse genes. The CDR3 end lies 4 residues beyond the end of the read and is filled in from the germline J gene. The sample has other DNA sequences that encode this CDR3 too. The chain recombines TRBV5 with TRBJ1-1; 10 bases line up with TRBD1. Germline V gene lookup returns CDR1 LGHNA and CDR2 YNLKQL (reference sequence). Germline trimming cut 6 bases from V and 3 bases from J; bases unmatched to any gene: 4. The CDR3 has 14 amino acids. Partial CDR3 DNA: TGTGCCAGCAGTCCCGGGACAGGGGACACA. Its translation is CASSPGTGDT. The entire CDR3 sequence reads CASSPGTGDTEVFF.

On this clone: A clone one base away is much larger, so this may be a read error. The genes are named according to mouse. The observed sequence ends 4 residues before the CDR3 terminus, with the missing tail filled in from the germline J gene. Other DNA sequences within the sample encode an identical CDR3. The V and J genes are TRBV13-2 and TRBJ1-2; 7 positions agree with TRBD1. The CDR3 sequence is 14 residues long. V shed 1 base, J shed 0 bases, and the junction held 0 bases outside the gene matches. Germline V gene lookup returns CDR1 NNHNN and CDR2 SYGAGS (reference sequence). Partial CDR3 DNA: TGTGCCAGCGGTGATCAGGGGGCAAACTCC. Translated: CASGDQGANS. The full CDR3 reads CASGDQGANSDYTF.

About this clone itself: The gene symbols are mouse symbols. The sequence runs out 3 residues before the end of the CDR3; the remainder is reconstructed from the germline J gene. The rearrangement joins TRBV13-1 to TRBJ1-6; 11 positions agree with TRBD1. TRBJ1-6 is marked as an open reading frame, function uncertain. The ends lost 3 bases at V and 5 bases at J; junction bases unmatched: 1. From germline, CDR1 is NSHNY and CDR2 SYGAGN. The CDR3 covers 15 residues. The CDR3 reads CASSGGQGDNSPLYF. The CDR3 bases that were read are TGTGCCAGCAGTGGGGGACAGGGGGATAATTCGCCC.

For this clone: The gene names given are mouse names. Read sequence stops 4 residues before the CDR3 end, and the germline J gene provides the missing end. The chain is built from TRBV19 and TRBJ2-1, with TRBD2 identical over 8 bases. With 2 bases clipped from V and 5 bases from J, the junction kept 3 bases outside the gene matches. Germline V CDR1 and CDR2: FNHDT, SITEND (reference sequence). The CDR3 runs 14 residues. Incomplete CDR3 DNA: TGTGCCAGCAGTATCACTGGGGGCAATGCT. Amino acid sequence: CASSITGGNA. The complete CDR3 reads CASSITGGNAEQFF.

This clone was counted between two and nine times. The gene symbols are mouse symbols. The read finishes 4 residues shy of the CDR3 end, and the germline J gene is used to complete it. The chain employs TRBV19 and TRBJ2-7, with D perhaps matching TRBD2 (6 bases). Germline values: CDR1 FNHDT, CDR2 SITEND (reference sequence). The CDR3 has 13 amino acids. The sequenced part of the CDR3 DNA is TGTGCCAGCAGTATAAAACTGGGTTAT. Residues: CASSIKLGY. The CDR3 in full is CASSIKLGYEQYF.

This clone was seen a few times. Mouse gene names apply. The CDR3 end is not reached by the read, which stops 4 residues before it; the germline J gene fills it in. J is TRBJ1-1 and V is TRBV13-1, with 9 nucleotides matching TRBD1. V gave up 5 bases and J gave up 3 bases; unmatched junction bases: 2. The CDR3 extends over 13 amino acids. Germline CDR1 NSHNY, CDR2 SYGAGN. The CDR3 bases that were read are TGTGCCAGCAGGGGGGACAGGGACACA. Translated, it gives CASRGDRDT. The whole CDR3 is CASRGDRDTEVFF.

Points on this clone: Gene names denote mouse genes. The read ends 4 residues shy of where the CDR3 ends; the end is completed using the germline J gene. Additional DNA sequences in this sample encode the identical CDR3. The chain uses TRBV19 and TRBJ2-3; D is ambiguous. V dropped 2 bases and J dropped 0 bases, with 4 bases sitting between them. Germline lookup yields CDR1 FNHDT and CDR2 SITEND (reference sequence). The length of the CDR3 is 13 residues. The sequenced CDR3 bases are TGTGCCAGCAGTATTTGGAGTGCAGAA. Residues: CASSIWSAE. The full CDR3 sequence reads CASSIWSAETLYF.

A note on this clone: Gene names and germline match the mouse. Coverage ceases 3 residues before the CDR3 finishes, and the germline J gene fills in the end. The sample has other DNA sequences that encode this CDR3 too. The V call is TRBV13-3, the J call TRBJ1-6; TRBD1 aligns across 8 bases. TRBJ1-6 is assigned to the ORF class and has an uncertain function. Germline V gene data show CDR1 as NNHDY and CDR2 as SYVADS. The CDR3 runs 14 residues. V was clipped by 3 bases and J by 5 bases; unmatched bases: 1. CDR3 loop: CASSGQGNNSPLYF. The sequenced CDR3 bases are TGTGCCAGCAGTGGACAGGGGAATAATTCGCCC.

Concerning this clone itself: Gene names refer to mouse genes. The read ends 3 residues shy of where the CDR3 ends; the end is completed using the germline J gene. This chain uses TRBV13-3 with TRBJ1-6, with a possible D match to TRBD1 (5 bases). TRBJ1-6 is sorted into the ORF group, with uncertain function. The V and J ends lost 4 bases and 2 bases respectively, with 10 bases between them. In germline, CDR1 is NNHDY, CDR2 SYVADS. The CDR3 is made up of 15 amino acids. Incomplete CDR3 DNA: TGTGCCAGCAGTCCCCTCAGGGCCTATAATTCGCCC. This gives the protein CASSPLRAYNSP. The full CDR3 protein is CASSPLRAYNSPLYF.

Points on this clone: Here the gene names and germline are mouse. Other nucleotide sequences in the sample specify the same CDR3. Partial CDR3 DNA: TGTGCCAGCAGCCAAGATAGGGGGGGCTAT. This codes for CASSQDRGGY. The full CDR3 reads CASSQDRGGYEQYF. The chain combines TRBV5 with TRBJ2-7, with D perhaps matching TRBD2 (7 bases). The sequence runs out 4 residues before the end of the CDR3; the remainder is reconstructed from the germline J gene. Germline V gives CDR1 LGHNA, CDR2 YNLKQL (reference sequence). Between the trimmed V and J ends, which lost 0 bases and 3 bases, there was a span of 9 bases. CDR3 length equals 14 residues.